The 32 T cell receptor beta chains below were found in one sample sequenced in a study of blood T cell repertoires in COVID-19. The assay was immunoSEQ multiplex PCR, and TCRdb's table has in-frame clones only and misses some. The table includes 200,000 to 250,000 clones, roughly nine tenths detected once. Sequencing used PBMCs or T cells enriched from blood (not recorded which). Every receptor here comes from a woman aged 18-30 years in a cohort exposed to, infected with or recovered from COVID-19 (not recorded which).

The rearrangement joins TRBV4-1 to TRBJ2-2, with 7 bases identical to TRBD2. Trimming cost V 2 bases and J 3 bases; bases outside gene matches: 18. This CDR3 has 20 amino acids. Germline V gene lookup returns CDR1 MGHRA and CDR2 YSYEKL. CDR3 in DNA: TGCGCCAGCAGCCAACCCAGCGGGGACTTTGATAACCGAGACACCGGGGAGCTGTTTTTT. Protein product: CASSQPSGDFDNRDTGELFF.

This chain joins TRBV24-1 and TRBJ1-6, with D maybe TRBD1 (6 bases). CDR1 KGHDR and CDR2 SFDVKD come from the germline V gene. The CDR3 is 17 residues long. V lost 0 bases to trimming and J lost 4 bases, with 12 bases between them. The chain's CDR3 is CATSDLHRVRYNSPLHF. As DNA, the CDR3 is TGTGCCACCAGTGATTTGCACAGGGTAAGATATAATTCACCCCTCCACTTT.

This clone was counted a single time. CDR3 residues: CASSSDSDPNTEAFF. CDR3 in DNA: TGTGCCAGCAGTTCCGATAGCGACCCGAACACTGAAGCTTTCTTT. J is TRBJ1-1 and V is TRBV6-2 or TRBV6-3, with D unresolved. There are 15 residues in the CDR3. From germline, CDR1 is MNHEY and CDR2 SVGEGT. Deletions cut 4 bases from V and 1 base from J, with 13 bases between.

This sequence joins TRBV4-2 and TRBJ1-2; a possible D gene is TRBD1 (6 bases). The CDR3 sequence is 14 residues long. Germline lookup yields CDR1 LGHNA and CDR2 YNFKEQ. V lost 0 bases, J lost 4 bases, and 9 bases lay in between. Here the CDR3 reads CASSQETGTYGYTF. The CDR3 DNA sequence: TGTGCCAGCAGCCAAGAGACAGGAACCTATGGCTACACCTTC.

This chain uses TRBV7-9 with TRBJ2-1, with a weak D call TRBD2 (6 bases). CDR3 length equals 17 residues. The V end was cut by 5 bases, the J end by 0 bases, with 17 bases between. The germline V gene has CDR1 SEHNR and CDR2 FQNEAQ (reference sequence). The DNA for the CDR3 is TGTGCCAGCAGCCGCGGGGCCGGGGGACTCTCCTACAATGAGCAGTTCTTC. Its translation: CASSRGAGGLSYNEQFF. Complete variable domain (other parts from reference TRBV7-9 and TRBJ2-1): DTGVSQNPRHKITKRGQNVTFRCDPISEHNRLYWYRQTLGQGPEFLTYFQNEAQLEKSRLLSDRFSAERPKGSFSTLEIQRTEQGDSAMYLCASSRGAGGLSYNEQFFGPGTRLTVL.

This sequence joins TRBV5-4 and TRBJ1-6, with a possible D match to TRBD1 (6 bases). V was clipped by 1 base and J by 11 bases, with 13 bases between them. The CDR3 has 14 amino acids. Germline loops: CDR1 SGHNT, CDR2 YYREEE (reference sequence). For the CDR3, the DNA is TGTGCCAGCAGCTTGAGGGGACATTGGGCACCCCTCCACTTT. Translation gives CASSLRGHWAPLHF. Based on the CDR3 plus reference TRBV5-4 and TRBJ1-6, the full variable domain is ETGVTQSPTHLIKTRGQQVTLRCSSQSGHNTVSWYQQALGQGPQFIFQYYREEENGRGNFPPRFSGLQFPNYSSELNVNALELDDSALYLCASSLRGHWAPLHFGNGTRLTVT.

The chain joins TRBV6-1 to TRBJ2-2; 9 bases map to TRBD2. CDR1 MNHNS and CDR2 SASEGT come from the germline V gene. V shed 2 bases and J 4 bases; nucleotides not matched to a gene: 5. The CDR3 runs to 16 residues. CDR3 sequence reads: CASSERSGGFTGELFF. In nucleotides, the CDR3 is TGTGCCAGCAGTGAACGCAGCGGGGGGTTCACCGGGGAGCTGTTTTTT.

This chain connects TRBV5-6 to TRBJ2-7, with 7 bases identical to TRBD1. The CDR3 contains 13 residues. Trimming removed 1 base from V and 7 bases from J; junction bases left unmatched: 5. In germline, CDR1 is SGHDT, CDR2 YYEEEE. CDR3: CASSLLQGNEQYF. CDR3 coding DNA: TGTGCCAGCAGCTTGTTACAGGGGAATGAGCAGTACTTC.

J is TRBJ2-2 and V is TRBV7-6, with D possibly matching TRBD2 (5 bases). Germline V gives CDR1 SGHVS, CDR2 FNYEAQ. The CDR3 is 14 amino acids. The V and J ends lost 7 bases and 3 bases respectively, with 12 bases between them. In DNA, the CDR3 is TGTGCCAGCACCCCAACTAGGGACACCGGGGAGCTGTTTTTT. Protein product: CASTPTRDTGELFF.

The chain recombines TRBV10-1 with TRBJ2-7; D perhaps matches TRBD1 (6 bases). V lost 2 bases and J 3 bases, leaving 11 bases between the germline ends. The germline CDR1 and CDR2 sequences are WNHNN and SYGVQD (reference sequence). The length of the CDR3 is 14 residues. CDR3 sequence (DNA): TGCGCCAGCAGTGAGGAGCCCAGGGGCTACGAGCAGTACTTC. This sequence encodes CASSEEPRGYEQYF.

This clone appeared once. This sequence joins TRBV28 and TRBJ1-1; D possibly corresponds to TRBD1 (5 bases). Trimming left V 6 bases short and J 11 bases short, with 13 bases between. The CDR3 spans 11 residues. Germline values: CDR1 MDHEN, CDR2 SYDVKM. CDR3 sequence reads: CASRFDSWAFF. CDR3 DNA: TGTGCCAGCAGATTCGACAGTTGGGCTTTCTTT.

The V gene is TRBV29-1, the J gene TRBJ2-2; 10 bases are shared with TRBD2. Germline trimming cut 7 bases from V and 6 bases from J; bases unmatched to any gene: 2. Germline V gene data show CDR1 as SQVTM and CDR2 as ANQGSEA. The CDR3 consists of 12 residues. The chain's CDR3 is CSAGLAAGELFF. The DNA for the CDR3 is TGCAGCGCCGGACTAGCGGCCGGGGAGCTGTTTTTT.

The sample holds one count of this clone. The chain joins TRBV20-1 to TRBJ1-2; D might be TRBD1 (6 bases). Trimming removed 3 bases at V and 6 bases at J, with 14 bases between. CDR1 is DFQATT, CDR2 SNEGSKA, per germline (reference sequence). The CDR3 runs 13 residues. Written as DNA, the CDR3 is TGCAGTGCTAGTTCAGGCAGGGGTCATGGCTACACCTTC. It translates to CSASSGRGHGYTF.

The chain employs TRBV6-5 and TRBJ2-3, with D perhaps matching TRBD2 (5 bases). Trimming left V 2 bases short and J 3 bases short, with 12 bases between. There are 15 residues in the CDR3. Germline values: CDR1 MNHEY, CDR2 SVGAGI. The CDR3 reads CASSYGRDVTDTQYF. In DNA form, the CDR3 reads TGTGCCAGCAGTTACGGCCGGGATGTAACAGATACGCAGTATTTT.

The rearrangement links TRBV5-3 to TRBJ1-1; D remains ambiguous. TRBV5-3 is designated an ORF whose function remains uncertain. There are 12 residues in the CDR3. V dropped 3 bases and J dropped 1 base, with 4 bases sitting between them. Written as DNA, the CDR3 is TGTGCCAGAAGCTCGAGGAACACTGAAGCTTTCTTT. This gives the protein CARSSRNTEAFF.

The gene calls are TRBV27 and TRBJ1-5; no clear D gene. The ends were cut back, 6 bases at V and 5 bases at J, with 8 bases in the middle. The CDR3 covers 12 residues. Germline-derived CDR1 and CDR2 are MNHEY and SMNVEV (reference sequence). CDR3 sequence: CASRRLDQPQHF. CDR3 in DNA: TGTGCCAGCAGGAGGCTCGATCAGCCCCAGCATTTT.

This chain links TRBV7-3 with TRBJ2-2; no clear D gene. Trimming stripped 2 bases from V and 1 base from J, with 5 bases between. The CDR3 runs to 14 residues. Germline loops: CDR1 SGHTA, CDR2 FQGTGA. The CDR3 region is CASSLSGNTGELFF. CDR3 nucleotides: TGTGCCAGCAGCTTATCAGGGAACACCGGGGAGCTGTTTTTT. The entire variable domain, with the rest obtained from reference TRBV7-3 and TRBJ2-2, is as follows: GAGVSQTPSNKVTEKGKYVELRCDPISGHTALYWYRQSLGQGPEFLIYFQGTGAADDSGLPNDRFFAVRPEGSVSTLKIQRTERGDSAVYLCASSLSGNTGELFFGEGSRLTVL.

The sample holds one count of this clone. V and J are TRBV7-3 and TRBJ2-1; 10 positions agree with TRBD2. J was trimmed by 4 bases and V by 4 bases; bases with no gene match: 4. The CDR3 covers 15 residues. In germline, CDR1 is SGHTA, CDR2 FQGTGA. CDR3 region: CASSSTSGPYNEQFF. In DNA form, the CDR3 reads TGTGCCAGCAGCTCGACTAGCGGGCCTTACAATGAGCAGTTCTTC.

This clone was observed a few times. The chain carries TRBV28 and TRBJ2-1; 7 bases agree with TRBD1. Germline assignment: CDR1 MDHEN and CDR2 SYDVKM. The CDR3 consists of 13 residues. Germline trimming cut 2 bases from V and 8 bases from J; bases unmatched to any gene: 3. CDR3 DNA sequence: TGTGCCAGCAGTTTACAGGGGGTGGATGAGCAGTTCTTC. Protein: CASSLQGVDEQFF. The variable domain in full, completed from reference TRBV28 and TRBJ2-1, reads DVKVTQSSRYLVKRTGEKVFLECVQDMDHENMFWYRQDPGLGLRLIYFSYDVKMKEKGDIPEGYSVSREKKERFSLILESASTNQTSMYLCASSLQGVDEQFFGPGTRLTVL.

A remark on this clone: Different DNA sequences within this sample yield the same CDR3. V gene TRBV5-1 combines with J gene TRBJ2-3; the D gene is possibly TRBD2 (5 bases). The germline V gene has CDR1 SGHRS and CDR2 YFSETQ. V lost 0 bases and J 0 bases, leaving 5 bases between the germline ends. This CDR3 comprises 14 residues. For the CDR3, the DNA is TGCGCCAGCAGCTTGGGCGGGAGCACAGATACGCAGTATTTT. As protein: CASSLGGSTDTQYF.

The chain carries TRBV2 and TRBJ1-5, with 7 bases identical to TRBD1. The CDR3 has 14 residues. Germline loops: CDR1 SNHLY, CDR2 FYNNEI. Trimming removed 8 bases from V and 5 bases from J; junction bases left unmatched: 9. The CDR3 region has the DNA TGTGCCAGCGGAGAAACAGGGGAAGATCAGCCCCAGCATTTT. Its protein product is CASGETGEDQPQHF.

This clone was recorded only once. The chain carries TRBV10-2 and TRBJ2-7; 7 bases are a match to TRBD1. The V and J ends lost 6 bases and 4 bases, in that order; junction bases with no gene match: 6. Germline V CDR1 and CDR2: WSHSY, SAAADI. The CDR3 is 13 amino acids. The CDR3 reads CASRPGQFYEQYF. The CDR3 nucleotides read TGCGCCAGCAGGCCGGGACAGTTTTACGAGCAGTACTTC.

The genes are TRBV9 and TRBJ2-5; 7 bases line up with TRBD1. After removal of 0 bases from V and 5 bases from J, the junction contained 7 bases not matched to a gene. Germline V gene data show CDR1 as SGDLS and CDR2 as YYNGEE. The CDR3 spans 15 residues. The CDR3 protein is CASSVDVGGRETQYF. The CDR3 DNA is TGTGCCAGCAGCGTAGATGTAGGGGGCCGGGAGACCCAGTACTTC.

CDR3 nucleotide sequence: TGTGCCAGCAGTGAACCGACGGGGACAGGGTTGAACACTGAAGCTTTCTTT. Protein sequence: CASSEPTGTGLNTEAFF. The gene calls are TRBV6-1 and TRBJ1-1; TRBD1 agrees at 9 bases. The V and J ends lost 2 bases and 0 bases, in that order; junction bases with no gene match: 7. This CDR3 has 17 amino acids. The germline CDR1 and CDR2 sequences are MNHNS and SASEGT.

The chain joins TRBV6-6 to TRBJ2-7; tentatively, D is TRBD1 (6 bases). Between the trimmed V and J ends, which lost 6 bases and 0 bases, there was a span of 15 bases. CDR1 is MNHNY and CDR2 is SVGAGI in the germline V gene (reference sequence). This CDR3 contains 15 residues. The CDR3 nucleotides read TGTGCCAGCAGCCCTTACAGGGATAGCTCCTACGAGCAGTACTTC. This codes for CASSPYRDSSYEQYF.

The CDR3 region is CASTPGSSTEAFF. CDR3 coding DNA: TGTGCCAGCACCCCAGGGTCTTCCACTGAAGCTTTCTTT. This chain links TRBV7-9 with TRBJ1-1; the D gene is possibly TRBD1 (5 bases). V was trimmed by 7 bases and J by 4 bases, leaving 13 bases between them. The CDR3 is made up of 13 amino acids. Germline V gene lookup returns CDR1 SEHNR and CDR2 FQNEAQ (reference sequence).

The CDR3 reads CASRGIPQDVGYTF. In nucleotides, the CDR3 is TGTGCCAGCAGGGGTATCCCACAGGACGTTGGCTACACCTTC. The V and J genes are TRBV27 and TRBJ1-2, with a possible D match to TRBD1 (5 bases). CDR1 and CDR2 from the germline V gene are MNHEY and SMNVEV (reference sequence). Trimming left V 6 bases short and J 7 bases short, with 18 bases between. This CDR3 has 14 amino acids.

CDR3 coding DNA: TGTGCCAGCAGCCCAGAAGCGGTCACTAATGAAAAACTGTTTTTT. Amino acids: CASSPEAVTNEKLFF. The V gene is TRBV3-1 (or the pseudogene TRBV3-2), the J gene TRBJ1-4; D remains ambiguous. The CDR3 consists of 15 residues. CDR1 is LGHDT, CDR2 YNNKEL, per germline (reference sequence). V was trimmed by 4 bases and J by 2 bases, leaving 11 bases between them.

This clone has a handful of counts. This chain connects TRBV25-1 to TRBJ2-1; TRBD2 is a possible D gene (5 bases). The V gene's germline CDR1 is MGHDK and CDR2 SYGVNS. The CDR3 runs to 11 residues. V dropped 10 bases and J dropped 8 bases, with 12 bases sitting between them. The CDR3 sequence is CAISPGDEQFF. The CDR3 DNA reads TGTGCCATCTCCCCCGGGGATGAGCAGTTCTTC.

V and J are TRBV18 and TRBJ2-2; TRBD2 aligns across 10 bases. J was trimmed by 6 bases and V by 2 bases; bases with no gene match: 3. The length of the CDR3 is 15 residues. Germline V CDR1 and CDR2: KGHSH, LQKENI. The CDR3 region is CASSPTGTSAGELFF. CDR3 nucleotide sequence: TGTGCCAGCTCACCAACCGGGACTAGCGCCGGGGAGCTGTTTTTT.

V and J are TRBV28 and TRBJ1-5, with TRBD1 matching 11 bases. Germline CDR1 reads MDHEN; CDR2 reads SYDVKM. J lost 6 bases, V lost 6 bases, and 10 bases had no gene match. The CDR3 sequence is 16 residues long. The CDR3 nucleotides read TGTGCCAGCAGATACCGAGGGGACAGGGGGAGTCAGCCCCAGCATTTT. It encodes CASRYRGDRGSQPQHF.

This CDR3 is CASSPGSSVDEQFF. CDR3 sequence (DNA): TGTGCCAGCAGTCCGGGATCCTCGGTTGATGAGCAGTTCTTC. The V call is TRBV7-3, the J call TRBJ2-1; TRBD2 is a possible D gene (5 bases). The CDR3 has 14 residues. Germline lookup yields CDR1 SGHTA and CDR2 FQGTGA. Trimming stripped 6 bases from V and 8 bases from J, with 17 bases between.